The present T cell receptor beta chain was sequenced within a study of blood T cell repertoires in COVID-19. A Seattle source enrolled patients during active infection and followed them longitudinally. The CDR3 totals 13 residues. Per the germline V gene, CDR1 is MDHEN and CDR2 is SYDVKM. V lost 9 bases and J lost 6, with 14 bases in between. Assay: immunoSEQ multiplex PCR; the TCRdb copy retains only in-frame clones and omits some. The table lists approximately 180,000 clones, about 85% of them singletons. The chain uses TRBV28 and TRBJ2-2, with D possibly being TRBD2 (5 bases). The TCR was taken from a person between 65 and 79 years old with COVID-19, enrolled during active disease. The sample was peripheral blood. The CDR3, as DNA: TGTGCCAGTGACACTAGTGCATCCGGGGAGCTGTTTTTT. Encoded protein: CASDTSASGELFF.